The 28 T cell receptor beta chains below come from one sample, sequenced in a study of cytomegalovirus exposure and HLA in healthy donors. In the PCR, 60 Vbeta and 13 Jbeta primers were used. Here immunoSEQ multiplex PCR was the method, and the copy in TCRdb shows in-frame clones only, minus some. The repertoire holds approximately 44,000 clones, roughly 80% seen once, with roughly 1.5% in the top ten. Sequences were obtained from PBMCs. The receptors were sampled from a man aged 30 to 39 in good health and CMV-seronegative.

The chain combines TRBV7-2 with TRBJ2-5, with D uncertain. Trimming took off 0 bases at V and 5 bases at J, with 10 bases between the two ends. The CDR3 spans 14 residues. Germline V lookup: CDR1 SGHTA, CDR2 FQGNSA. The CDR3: CASSLAGSDETQYF. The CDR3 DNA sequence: TGTGCCAGCAGCTTAGCGGGCTCTGACGAGACCCAGTACTTC.

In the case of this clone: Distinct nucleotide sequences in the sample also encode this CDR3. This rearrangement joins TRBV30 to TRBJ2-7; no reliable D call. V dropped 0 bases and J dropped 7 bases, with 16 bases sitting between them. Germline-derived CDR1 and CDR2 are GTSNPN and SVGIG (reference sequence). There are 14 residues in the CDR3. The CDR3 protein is CAWSVLYGDGEQYF. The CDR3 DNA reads TGTGCCTGGAGTGTACTTTACGGAGATGGGGAGCAGTACTTC.

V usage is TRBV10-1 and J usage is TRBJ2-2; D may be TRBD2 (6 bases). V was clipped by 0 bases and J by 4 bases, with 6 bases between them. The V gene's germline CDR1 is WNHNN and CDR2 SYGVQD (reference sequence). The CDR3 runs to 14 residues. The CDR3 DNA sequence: TGCGCCAGCAGTGAGTCGGGAGGCACCGGGGAGCTGTTTTTT. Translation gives CASSESGGTGELFF.

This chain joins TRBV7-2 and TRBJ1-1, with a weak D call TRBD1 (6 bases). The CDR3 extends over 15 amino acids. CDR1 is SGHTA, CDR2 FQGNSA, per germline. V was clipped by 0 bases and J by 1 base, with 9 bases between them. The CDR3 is CASSLAPRGNTEAFF. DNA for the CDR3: TGTGCCAGCAGCTTAGCACCCAGGGGGAACACTGAAGCTTTCTTT.

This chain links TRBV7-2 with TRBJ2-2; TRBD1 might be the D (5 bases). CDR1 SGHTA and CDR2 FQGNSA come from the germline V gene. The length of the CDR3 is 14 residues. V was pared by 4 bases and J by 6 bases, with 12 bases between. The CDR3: CASSSHRGSGELFF. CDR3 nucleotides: TGTGCCAGCAGCTCACATAGGGGTTCCGGGGAGCTGTTTTTT. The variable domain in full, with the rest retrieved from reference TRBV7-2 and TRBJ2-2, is GAGVSQSPSNKVTEKGKDVELRCDPISGHTALYWYRQSLGQGLEFLIYFQGNSAPDKSGLPSDRFSAERTGGSVSTLTIQRTQQEDSAVYLCASSSHRGSGELFFGEGSRLTVL.

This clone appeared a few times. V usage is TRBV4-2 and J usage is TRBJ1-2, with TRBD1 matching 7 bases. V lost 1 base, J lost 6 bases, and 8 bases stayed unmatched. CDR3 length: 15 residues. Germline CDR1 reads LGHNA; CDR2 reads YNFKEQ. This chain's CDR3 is CASSQATGDGNGYTF. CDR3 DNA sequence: TGTGCCAGCAGCCAAGCCACAGGGGATGGGAATGGCTACACCTTC.

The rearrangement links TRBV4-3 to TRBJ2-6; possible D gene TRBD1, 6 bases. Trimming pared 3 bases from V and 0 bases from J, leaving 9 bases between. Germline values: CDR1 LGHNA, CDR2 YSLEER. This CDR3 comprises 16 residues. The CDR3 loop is CASSQTGHSGANVLTF. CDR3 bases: TGCGCCAGCAGCCAGACGGGACACTCTGGGGCCAACGTCCTGACTTTC.

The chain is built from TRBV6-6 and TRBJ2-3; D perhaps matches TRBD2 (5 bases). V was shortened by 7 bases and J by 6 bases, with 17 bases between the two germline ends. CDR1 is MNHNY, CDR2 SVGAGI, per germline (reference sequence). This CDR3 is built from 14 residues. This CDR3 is CASNTRGFGDTQYF. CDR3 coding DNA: TGTGCCAGCAATACACGGGGATTCGGGGATACGCAGTATTTT.

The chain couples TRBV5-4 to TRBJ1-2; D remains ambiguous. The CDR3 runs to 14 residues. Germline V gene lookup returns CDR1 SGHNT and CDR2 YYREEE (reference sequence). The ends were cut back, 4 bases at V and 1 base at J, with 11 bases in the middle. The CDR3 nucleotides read TGTGCCAGCAGCCCGGACTTTCGTAACTATGGCTACACCTTC. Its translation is CASSPDFRNYGYTF.

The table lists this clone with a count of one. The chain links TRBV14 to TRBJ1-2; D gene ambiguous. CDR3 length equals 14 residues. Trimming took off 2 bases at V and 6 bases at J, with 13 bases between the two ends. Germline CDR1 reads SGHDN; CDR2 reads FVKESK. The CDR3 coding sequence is TGTGCCAGCAGCCAAATAGGTGTGGGAGATGGCTACACCTTC. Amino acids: CASSQIGVGDGYTF.

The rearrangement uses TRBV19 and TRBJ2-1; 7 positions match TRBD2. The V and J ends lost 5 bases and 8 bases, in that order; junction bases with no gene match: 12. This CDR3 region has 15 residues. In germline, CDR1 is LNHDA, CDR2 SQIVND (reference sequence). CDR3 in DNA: TGTGCCAGTAGTGGGGCGGGAGCCCGCTTGGATGAGCAGTTCTTC. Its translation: CASSGAGARLDEQFF.

The CDR3 region is CASSQERSYGYTF. The CDR3 DNA follows: TGTGCCAGCAGCCAAGAGCGGAGCTATGGCTACACCTTC. The chain employs TRBV4-2 and TRBJ1-2; D is uncertain. From germline, CDR1 is LGHNA and CDR2 YNFKEQ. This CDR3 has 13 residues. Trimming took 0 bases from V and 4 from J, leaving 6 bases between them.

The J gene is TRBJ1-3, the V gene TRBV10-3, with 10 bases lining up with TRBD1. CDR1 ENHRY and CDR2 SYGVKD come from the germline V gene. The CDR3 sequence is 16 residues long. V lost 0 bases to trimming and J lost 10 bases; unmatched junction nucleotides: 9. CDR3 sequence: CAISESTGGFTTTIYF. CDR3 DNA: TGTGCCATCAGTGAGTCGACAGGGGGCTTTACTACGACCATATATTTT.

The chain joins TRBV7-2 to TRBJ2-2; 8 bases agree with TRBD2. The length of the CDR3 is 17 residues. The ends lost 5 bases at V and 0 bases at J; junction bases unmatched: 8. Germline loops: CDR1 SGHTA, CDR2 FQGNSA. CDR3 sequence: CASSLHRSGTNTGELFF. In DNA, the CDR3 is TGTGCCAGCAGCCTACACCGTAGCGGGACGAACACCGGGGAGCTGTTTTTT.

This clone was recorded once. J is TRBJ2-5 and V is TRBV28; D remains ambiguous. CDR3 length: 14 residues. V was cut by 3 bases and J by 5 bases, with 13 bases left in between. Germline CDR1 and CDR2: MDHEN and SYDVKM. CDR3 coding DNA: TGTGCCAGCAGTTTCGCAGGTTTTGATGAGACCCAGTACTTC. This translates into CASSFAGFDETQYF.

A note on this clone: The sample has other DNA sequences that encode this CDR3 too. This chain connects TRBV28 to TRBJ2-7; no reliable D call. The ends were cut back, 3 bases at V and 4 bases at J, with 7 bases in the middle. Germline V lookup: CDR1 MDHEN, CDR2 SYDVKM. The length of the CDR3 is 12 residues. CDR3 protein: CASSFQNYEQYF. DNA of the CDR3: TGTGCCAGCAGTTTCCAGAATTACGAGCAGTACTTC.

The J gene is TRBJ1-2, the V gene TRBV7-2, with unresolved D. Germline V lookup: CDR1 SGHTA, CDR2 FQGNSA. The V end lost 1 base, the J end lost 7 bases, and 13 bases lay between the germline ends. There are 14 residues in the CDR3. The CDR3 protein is CASSLGGFEVGYTF. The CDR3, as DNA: TGTGCCAGCAGCTTAGGAGGGTTTGAGGTTGGCTACACCTTC.

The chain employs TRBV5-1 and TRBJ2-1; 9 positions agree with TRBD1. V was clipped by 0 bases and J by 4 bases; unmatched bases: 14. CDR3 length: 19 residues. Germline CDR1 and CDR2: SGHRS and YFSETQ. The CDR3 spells CASSLVRTGAKKDYNEQFF. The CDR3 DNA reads TGCGCCAGCAGCTTGGTTAGGACAGGGGCGAAGAAAGATTACAATGAGCAGTTCTTC. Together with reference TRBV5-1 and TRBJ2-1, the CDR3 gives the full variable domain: KAGVTQTPRYLIKTRGQQVTLSCSPISGHRSVSWYQQTPGQGLQFLFEYFSETQRNKGNFPGRFSGRQFSNSRSEMNVSTLELGDSALYLCASSLVRTGAKKDYNEQFFGPGTRLTVL.

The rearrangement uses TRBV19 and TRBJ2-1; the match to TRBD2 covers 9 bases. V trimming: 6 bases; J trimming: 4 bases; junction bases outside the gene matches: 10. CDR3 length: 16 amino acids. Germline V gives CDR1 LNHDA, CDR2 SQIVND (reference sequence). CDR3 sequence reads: CASRPPGLAFYNEQFF. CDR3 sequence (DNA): TGTGCCAGTAGGCCACCCGGACTAGCGTTTTACAATGAGCAGTTCTTC. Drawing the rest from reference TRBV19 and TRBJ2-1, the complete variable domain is DGGITQSPKYLFRKEGQNVTLSCEQNLNHDAMYWYRQDPGQGLRLIYYSQIVNDFQKGDIAEGYSVSREKKESFPLTVTSAQKNPTAFYLCASRPPGLAFYNEQFFGPGTRLTVL.

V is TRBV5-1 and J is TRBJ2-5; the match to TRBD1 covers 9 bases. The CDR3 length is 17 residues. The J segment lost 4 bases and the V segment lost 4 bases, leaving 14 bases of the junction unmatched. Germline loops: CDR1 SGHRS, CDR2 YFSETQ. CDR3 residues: CASSVSIQDRGPETQYF. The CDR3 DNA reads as TGCGCCAGCAGCGTCTCCATCCAGGACAGGGGCCCAGAGACCCAGTACTTC.

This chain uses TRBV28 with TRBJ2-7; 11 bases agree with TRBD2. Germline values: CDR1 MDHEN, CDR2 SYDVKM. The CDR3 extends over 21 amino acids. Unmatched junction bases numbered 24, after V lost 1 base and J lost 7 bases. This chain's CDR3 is CASSLSLAGGLIGFSPGEQYF. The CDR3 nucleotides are TGTGCCAGCAGTTTATCCCTAGCGGGAGGACTTATAGGTTTCTCCCCGGGGGAGCAGTACTTC.

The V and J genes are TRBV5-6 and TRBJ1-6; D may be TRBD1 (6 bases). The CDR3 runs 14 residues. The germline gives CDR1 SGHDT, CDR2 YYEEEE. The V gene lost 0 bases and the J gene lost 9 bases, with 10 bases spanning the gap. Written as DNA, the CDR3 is TGTGCCAGCAGCTTGGAGGACAGAGGTTCACCCCTCCACTTT. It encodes CASSLEDRGSPLHF. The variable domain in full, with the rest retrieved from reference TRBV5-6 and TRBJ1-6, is DAGVTQSPTHLIKTRGQQVTLRCSPKSGHDTVSWYQQALGQGPQFIFQYYEEEERQRGNFPDRFSGHQFPNYSSELNVNALLLGDSALYLCASSLEDRGSPLHFGNGTRLTVT.

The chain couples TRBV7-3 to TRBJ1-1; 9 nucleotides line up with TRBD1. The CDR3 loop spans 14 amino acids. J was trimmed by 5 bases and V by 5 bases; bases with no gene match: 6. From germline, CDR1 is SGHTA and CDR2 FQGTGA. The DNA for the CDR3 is TGTGCCAGCAGCGCCACAGGGGGCGTTACTGAAGCTTTCTTT. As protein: CASSATGGVTEAFF. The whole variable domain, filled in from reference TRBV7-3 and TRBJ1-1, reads GAGVSQTPSNKVTEKGKYVELRCDPISGHTALYWYRQSLGQGPEFLIYFQGTGAADDSGLPNDRFFAVRPEGSVSTLKIQRTERGDSAVYLCASSATGGVTEAFFGQGTRLTVV.

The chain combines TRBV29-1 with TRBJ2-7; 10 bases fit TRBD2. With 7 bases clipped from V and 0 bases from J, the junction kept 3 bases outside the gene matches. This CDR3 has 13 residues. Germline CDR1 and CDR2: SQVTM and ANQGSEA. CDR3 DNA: TGCAGCGCTGCTAGCGGGAGCTCCTACGAGCAGTACTTC. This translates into CSAASGSSYEQYF.

The CDR3 here is CASRLLAGGTQYF. The DNA for the CDR3 is TGTGCCAGCCGCTTACTAGCGGGAGGGACGCAGTATTTT. The rearrangement links TRBV19 to TRBJ2-3; 13 bases align to TRBD2. This CDR3 spans 13 amino acids. CDR1 and CDR2 from the germline V gene are LNHDA and SQIVND (reference sequence). After removal of 9 bases from V and 9 bases from J, the junction contained 6 bases not matched to a gene.

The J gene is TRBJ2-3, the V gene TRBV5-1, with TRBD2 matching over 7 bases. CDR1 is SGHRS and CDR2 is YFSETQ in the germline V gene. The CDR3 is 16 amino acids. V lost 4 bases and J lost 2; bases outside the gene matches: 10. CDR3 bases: TGCGCCAGCAGCCATACTCCGGGACTAAACACAGATACGCAGTATTTT. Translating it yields CASSHTPGLNTDTQYF.

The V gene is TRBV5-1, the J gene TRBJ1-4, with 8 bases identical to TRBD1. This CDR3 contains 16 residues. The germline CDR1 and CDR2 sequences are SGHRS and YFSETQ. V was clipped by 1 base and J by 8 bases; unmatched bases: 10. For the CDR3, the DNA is TGCGCCAGCAGCTTGACCCCAGGGGGCGTCGAGGAAAAACTGTTTTTT. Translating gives CASSLTPGGVEEKLFF. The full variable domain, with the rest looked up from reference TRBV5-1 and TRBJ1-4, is KAGVTQTPRYLIKTRGQQVTLSCSPISGHRSVSWYQQTPGQGLQFLFEYFSETQRNKGNFPGRFSGRQFSNSRSEMNVSTLELGDSALYLCASSLTPGGVEEKLFFGSGTQLSVL.

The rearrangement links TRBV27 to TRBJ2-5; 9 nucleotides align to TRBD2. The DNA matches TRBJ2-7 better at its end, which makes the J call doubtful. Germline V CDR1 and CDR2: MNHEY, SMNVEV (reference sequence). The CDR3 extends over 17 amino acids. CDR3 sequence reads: CASSLSFWREGNYEQYF. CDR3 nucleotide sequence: TGTGCCAGCAGTTTATCGTTCTGGCGGGAGGGAAACTACGAGCAGTACTTC.